A single sample gave rise to the 20 T cell receptor beta chains below, sequenced in a study of vaccination and CD4 T cells after COVID-19. Sequencing of DNA taken from cultured CD4+ T cells relied on the Oncomine TCR Beta short-read assay. Cultures of CD4+ T cells served as the source for extracting genomic DNA. A single record per CDR3 protein comes from TCRdb applying MiXCR to the PCR reads. The table has under 7,000 distinct CDR3 sequences, about 35% seen once. What these receptors recognize is not known. Noted treatment: roughly ten-day PBMC culture with coronavirus spike peptide pools or control peptides (ViraFEST assay). CD4+ T cells that came from the unexposed donor were collected before the COVID-19 pandemic (2011-2018). Sequences were obtained from CD4+ T cells from blood, cultured in vitro. Receptors originate from a human donor in good health.

This clonotype was seen a single time. The gene calls are TRBV9 and TRBJ2-5; D ambiguous. The CDR3 is 14 amino acids. Germline V gene lookup returns CDR1 SGDLS and CDR2 YYNGEE. V shed 0 bases and J shed 5 bases, with 11 bases lying between them. The CDR3 DNA reads as TGTGCCAGCAGCGTAGGGATGGCTGGCGAGACCCAGTACTTC. It translates to CASSVGMAGETQYF.

This rearrangement joins TRBV19 to TRBJ1-1; maybe TRBD1 (6 bases). Per germline, CDR1 LNHDA and CDR2 SQIVND (reference sequence). The CDR3 loop spans 15 amino acids. Trimming shortened V by 6 bases and J by 0 bases, and 14 bases separated the two germline ends. The CDR3 is CASRQRGDMNTEAFF. The CDR3 DNA reads TGTGCCAGTAGGCAACGGGGGGACATGAACACTGAAGCTTTCTTT.

This sequence joins TRBV7-2 and TRBJ2-6, with D perhaps being TRBD1 or TRBD2 (5 bases each). CDR1 is SGHTA, CDR2 FQGNSA, per germline. Trimming shortened V by 1 base and J by 0 bases, and 7 bases separated the two germline ends. The CDR3 has 16 amino acids. The CDR3 here is CASSLEGSSGANVLTF. The CDR3 bases are TGTGCCAGCAGCTTAGAGGGGAGCTCTGGGGCCAACGTCCTGACTTTC.

V gene TRBV28 combines with J gene TRBJ2-3; D is perhaps TRBD2 (6 bases). CDR3 length: 18 residues. The V end was cut by 4 bases, the J end by 2 bases, with 22 bases between. Germline V gene data show CDR1 as MDHEN and CDR2 as SYDVKM. This chain's CDR3 is CASSSFRWGDPDTDTQYF. The CDR3 region has the DNA TGTGCCAGCAGTTCCTTTCGTTGGGGGGACCCCGACACAGATACGCAGTATTTT.

This clonotype was seen a few times. This sequence joins TRBV7-9 and TRBJ2-1, with D perhaps matching TRBD1 or TRBD2 (5 bases each). Per the germline V gene, CDR1 is SEHNR and CDR2 is FQNEAQ (reference sequence). V was cut by 7 bases and J by 4 bases, with 23 bases left in between. This CDR3 region has 17 residues. The CDR3 here is CASNSHEGLGAYNEQFF. As DNA, the CDR3 is TGTGCCAGCAACTCCCACGAGGGGCTAGGCGCATACAATGAGCAGTTCTTC.

The chain has TRBV5-4 and TRBJ2-7, with D tentatively TRBD1 or TRBD2 (5 bases each). There are 14 residues in the CDR3. Germline V gene sequence: CDR1 SGHNT, CDR2 YYREEE (reference sequence). Trimming cost V 0 bases and J 6 bases, with 13 bases left between them. The chain's CDR3 is CASSLDQGVGEQYF. The CDR3 nucleotides read TGTGCCAGCAGCTTGGATCAGGGAGTGGGCGAGCAGTACTTC.

CDR3 coding DNA: TGCGCCAGCAGCCAAGAAGCCCACGGGGCAACCTATTCCTACGAGCAGTACTTC. The encoded protein is CASSQEAHGATYSYEQYF. The V call is TRBV4-3, the J call TRBJ2-7; D is possibly TRBD1 or TRBD2 (5 bases each). Trimming stripped 0 bases from V and 1 base from J, with 19 bases between. Germline V gives CDR1 LGHNA, CDR2 YSLEER. The CDR3 sequence is 18 residues long.

A few counts support this clonotype. J is TRBJ1-2 and V is TRBV6-1; 10 bases map to TRBD1. V shed 5 bases and J 3 bases; nucleotides not matched to a gene: 6. Germline CDR1 reads MNHNS; CDR2 reads SASEGT. The CDR3 extends over 15 amino acids. Here the CDR3 reads CASSPDRGPYYGYTF. CDR3 sequence (DNA): TGTGCCAGCAGTCCAGACAGGGGGCCTTACTATGGCTACACCTTC.

CDR3 coding DNA: TGTGCCAGCATTAAGGGGGGAATCGGCAATCAGCCCCAGCATTTT. Translated, it gives CASIKGGIGNQPQHF. The chain links TRBV6-2 or TRBV6-3 to TRBJ1-5; a possible D gene is TRBD1 (6 bases). Germline CDR1 is MNHEY and CDR2 is SVGEGT. The V end lost 7 bases, the J end lost 2 bases, and 15 bases lay between the germline ends. The length of the CDR3 is 15 residues.

This clonotype was seen a handful of times. The chain carries TRBV28 and TRBJ1-5, with a tentative D call TRBD1 (6 bases). The length of the CDR3 is 13 residues. Germline assignment: CDR1 MDHEN and CDR2 SYDVKM. Trimming pared 8 bases from V and 6 bases from J, leaving 14 bases between. The CDR3 loop reads CASSGAPFQPQHF. The CDR3 DNA reads TGTGCCAGCTCGGGGGCTCCGTTTCAGCCCCAGCATTTT.

The CDR3 coding sequence is TGTGCCAGCAGCTTAGGGGAGAACGGGGAGCTGTTTTTT. It translates to CASSLGENGELFF. The chain couples TRBV7-6 to TRBJ2-2, with a weak D call TRBD2 (5 bases). The germline V and J ends were trimmed by 1 base and 7 bases, with 7 bases remaining between them. This CDR3 has 13 amino acids. Germline V gives CDR1 SGHVS, CDR2 FNYEAQ.

The chain uses TRBV7-3 and TRBJ2-1; either TRBD1 or TRBD2 may fit D (6 bases each). Germline CDR1 reads SGHTA; CDR2 reads FQGTGA. Trimming left V 5 bases short and J 8 bases short, with 19 bases between. This CDR3 comprises 15 residues. CDR3 DNA: TGTGCCAGCAGCCCGGGGGCGGGACGGGAGTATGAGCAGTTCTTC. Its translation: CASSPGAGREYEQFF. The entire variable domain, with the rest obtained from reference TRBV7-3 and TRBJ2-1, is as follows: GAGVSQTPSNKVTEKGKYVELRCDPISGHTALYWYRQSLGQGPEFLIYFQGTGAADDSGLPNDRFFAVRPEGSVSTLKIQRTERGDSAVYLCASSPGAGREYEQFFGPGTRLTVL.

The V and J genes are TRBV12-3 or TRBV12-4 and TRBJ2-7; 9 bases match TRBD1. V shed 5 bases and J 6 bases; nucleotides not matched to a gene: 8. This CDR3 comprises 14 residues. CDR3 sequence: CASSPQGQGAEQYF. CDR3 bases: TGTGCCAGCAGTCCGCAGGGACAGGGTGCCGAGCAGTACTTC.

This clonotype was seen only once. The chain combines TRBV5-8 with TRBJ2-6; D uncertain. Germline V gene lookup returns CDR1 SGHTS and CDR2 YDEGEE. With 2 bases removed from V and 1 base from J, the gap between germline ends came to 10 bases. The CDR3 consists of 16 residues. CDR3 nucleotide sequence: TGTGCCAGCAGCTTTGAGATGGGATCTGGGGCCAACGTCCTGACTTTC. Its translation: CASSFEMGSGANVLTF.

The chain joins TRBV5-4 to TRBJ1-2; 8 positions agree with TRBD1. CDR1 is SGHNT, CDR2 YYREEE, per germline (reference sequence). V lost 4 bases, J lost 5 bases, and 1 base stayed unmatched. The CDR3 length is 12 residues. CDR3 protein: CASSRDRYGYTF. The CDR3 DNA is TGTGCCAGCAGCCGGGACAGGTATGGCTACACCTTC. Full variable domain (missing parts from reference TRBV5-4 and TRBJ1-2): ETGVTQSPTHLIKTRGQQVTLRCSSQSGHNTVSWYQQALGQGPQFIFQYYREEENGRGNFPPRFSGLQFPNYSSELNVNALELDDSALYLCASSRDRYGYTFGSGTRLTVV.

Only a few counts were recorded for this clonotype. J is TRBJ2-1 and V is TRBV15; D uncertain. With 4 bases removed from V and 13 bases from J, the gap between germline ends came to 14 bases. The germline V gene has CDR1 LNHNV and CDR2 YYDKDF (reference sequence). The CDR3 contains 12 residues. This CDR3 is CATSIYKRDQFF. The CDR3 DNA follows: TGTGCCACCAGCATATATAAACGAGACCAGTTCTTC.

The chain employs TRBV29-1 and TRBJ2-1; 12 bases line up with TRBD2. Per the germline V gene, CDR1 is SQVTM and CDR2 is ANQGSEA. With 2 bases clipped from V and 5 bases from J, the junction kept 16 bases outside the gene matches. The CDR3 totals 19 residues. The CDR3 is CSVEPGLAGPAWGDNEQFF. Written as DNA, the CDR3 is TGCAGCGTTGAACCAGGACTAGCGGGACCCGCGTGGGGGGACAATGAGCAGTTCTTC.

The chain couples TRBV2 to TRBJ1-5, with 9 positions matching TRBD1. CDR1 is SNHLY, CDR2 FYNNEI, per germline. There are 16 residues in the CDR3. J was trimmed by 4 bases and V by 6 bases; bases with no gene match: 10. CDR3 sequence reads: CASRSHRGRGNQPQHF. DNA of the CDR3: TGTGCCAGCAGGAGCCACAGGGGGCGAGGGAATCAGCCCCAGCATTTT.

The rearrangement joins TRBV10-3 to TRBJ2-7; 10 nucleotides align to TRBD1. The CDR3 contains 14 residues. Germline CDR1 and CDR2: ENHRY and SYGVKD. J was trimmed by 2 bases and V by 7 bases; bases with no gene match: 5. CDR3 nucleotides: TGTGCCATCACCTCGGGACAGGGGACCTACGAGCAGTACTTC. Protein product: CAITSGQGTYEQYF.

In its sample, this clonotype was seen a few times. The V call is TRBV7-2, the J call TRBJ2-2; maybe TRBD2 (6 bases). Germline V gene sequence: CDR1 SGHTA, CDR2 FQGNSA. Trimming left V 5 bases short and J 8 bases short, with 18 bases between. This CDR3 is 15 amino acids long. The CDR3 region has the DNA TGTGCCAGCAGCGACCAGGCTACTAGCTCGGGGGAGCTGTTTTTT. Translated: CASSDQATSSGELFF.